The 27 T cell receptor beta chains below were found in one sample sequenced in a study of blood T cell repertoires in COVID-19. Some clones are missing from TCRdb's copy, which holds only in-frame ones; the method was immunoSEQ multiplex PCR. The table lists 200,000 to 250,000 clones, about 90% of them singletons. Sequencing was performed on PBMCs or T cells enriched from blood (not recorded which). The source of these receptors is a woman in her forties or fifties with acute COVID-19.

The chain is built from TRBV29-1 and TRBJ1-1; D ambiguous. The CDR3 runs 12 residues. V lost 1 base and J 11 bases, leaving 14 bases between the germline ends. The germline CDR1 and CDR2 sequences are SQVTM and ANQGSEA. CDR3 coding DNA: TGCAGCGTTGAAGCTAACAGTATCAACGCTTTCTTT. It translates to CSVEANSINAFF.

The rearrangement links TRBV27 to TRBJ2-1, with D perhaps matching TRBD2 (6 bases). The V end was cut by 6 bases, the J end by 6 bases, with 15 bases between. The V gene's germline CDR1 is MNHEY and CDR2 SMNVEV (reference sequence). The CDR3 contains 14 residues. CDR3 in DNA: TGTGCCAGCAGCTTGACGGGAGTTTTCAATGAGCAGTTCTTC. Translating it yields CASSLTGVFNEQFF.

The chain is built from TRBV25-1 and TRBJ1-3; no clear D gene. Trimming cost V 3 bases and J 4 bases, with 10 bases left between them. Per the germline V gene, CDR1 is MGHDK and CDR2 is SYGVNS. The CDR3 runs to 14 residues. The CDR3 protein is CASSDAPRGNTIYF. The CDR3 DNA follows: TGTGCCAGCAGTGATGCTCCGAGGGGAAACACCATATATTTT.

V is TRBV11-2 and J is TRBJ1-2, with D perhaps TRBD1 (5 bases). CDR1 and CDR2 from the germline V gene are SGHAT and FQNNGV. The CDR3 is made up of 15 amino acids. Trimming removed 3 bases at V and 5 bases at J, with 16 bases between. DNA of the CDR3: TGTGCCAGCAGCTTGACTGGAGGGGAGCCATATGGCTACACCTTC. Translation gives CASSLTGGEPYGYTF.

In nucleotides, the CDR3 is TGCGCCAGCAGTGTCCTTTCGGCGGGGGCCTCCACCGGGGAGCTGTTTTTT. It encodes CASSVLSAGASTGELFF. V usage is TRBV4-1 and J usage is TRBJ2-2; possible D gene TRBD2, 7 bases. The CDR3 is 17 residues long. V was clipped by 6 bases and J by 4 bases, with 21 bases between them. Germline values: CDR1 MGHRA, CDR2 YSYEKL.

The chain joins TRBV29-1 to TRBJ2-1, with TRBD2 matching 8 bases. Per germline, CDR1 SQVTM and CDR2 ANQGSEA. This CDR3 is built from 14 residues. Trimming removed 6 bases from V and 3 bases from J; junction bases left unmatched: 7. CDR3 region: CSVPPSGSYNEQFF. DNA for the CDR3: TGCAGCGTCCCCCCCAGCGGGAGCTACAATGAGCAGTTCTTC.

The CDR3 region is CASSPPAEANYGYTF. The CDR3 DNA reads TGTGCCAGCTCACCACCGGCAGAAGCTAACTATGGCTACACCTTC. V and J are TRBV18 and TRBJ1-2, with D hard to call. Per germline, CDR1 KGHSH and CDR2 LQKENI. The CDR3 spans 15 residues. With 0 bases removed from V and 0 bases from J, the gap between germline ends came to 8 bases.

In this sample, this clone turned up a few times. CDR3 sequence: CASSAGTSGNTIYF. In DNA, the CDR3 is TGTGCCAGCAGCGCCGGGACATCCGGAAACACCATATATTTT. The chain uses TRBV9 and TRBJ1-3; possibly TRBD1 for D (6 bases). CDR1 is SGDLS, CDR2 YYNGEE, per germline. The CDR3 has 14 amino acids. Between the trimmed V and J ends, which lost 3 bases and 4 bases, there was a span of 11 bases.

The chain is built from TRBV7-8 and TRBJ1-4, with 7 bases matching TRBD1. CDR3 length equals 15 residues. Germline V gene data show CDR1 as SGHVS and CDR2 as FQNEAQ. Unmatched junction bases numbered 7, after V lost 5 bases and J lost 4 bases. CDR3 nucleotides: TGTGCCAGCAGCCCGAACAGGGGCCGTAATGAAAAACTGTTTTTT. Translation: CASSPNRGRNEKLFF.

The CDR3 loop reads CASSPSTEALHF. CDR3 bases: TGTGCCAGCTCACCTTCGACAGAGGCCCTCCACTTT. The rearrangement uses TRBV18 and TRBJ1-6; TRBD1 might be the D (5 bases). CDR3 length: 12 amino acids. Looked up from germline, CDR1 is KGHSH and CDR2 is LQKENI. V dropped 3 bases and J dropped 14 bases, with 11 bases sitting between them.

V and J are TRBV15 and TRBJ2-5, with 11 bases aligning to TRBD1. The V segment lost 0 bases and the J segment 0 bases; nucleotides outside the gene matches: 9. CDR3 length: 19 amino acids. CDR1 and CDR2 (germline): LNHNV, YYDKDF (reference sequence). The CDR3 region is CATSRDSGGTGGYQETQYF. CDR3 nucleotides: TGTGCCACCAGCAGAGATTCAGGGGGGACAGGGGGTTACCAAGAGACCCAGTACTTC. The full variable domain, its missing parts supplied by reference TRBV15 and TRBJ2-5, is DAMVIQNPRYQVTQFGKPVTLSCSQTLNHNVMYWYQQKSSQAPKLLFHYYDKDFNNEADTPDNFQSRRPNTSFCFLDIRSPGLGDTAMYLCATSRDSGGTGGYQETQYFGPGTRLLVL.

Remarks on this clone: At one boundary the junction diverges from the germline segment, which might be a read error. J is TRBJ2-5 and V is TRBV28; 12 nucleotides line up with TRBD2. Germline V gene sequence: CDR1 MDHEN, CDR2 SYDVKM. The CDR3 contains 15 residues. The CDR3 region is CAGRSSGRDGETQYF. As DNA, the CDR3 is TGTGCCGGCAGGTCTAGCGGGAGGGACGGGGAGACCCAGTACTTC.

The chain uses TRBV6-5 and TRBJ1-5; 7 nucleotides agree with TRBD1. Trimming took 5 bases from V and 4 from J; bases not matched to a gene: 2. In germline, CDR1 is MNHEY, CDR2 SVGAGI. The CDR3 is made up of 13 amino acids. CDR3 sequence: CASSRQGNQPQHF. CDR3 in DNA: TGTGCCAGCAGTCGACAGGGTAATCAGCCCCAGCATTTT.

The CDR3 coding sequence is TGTGCCAGCAGCTTAGGAGGGACAGGGTTTGACATTCAGTACTTC. Encoded protein: CASSLGGTGFDIQYF. This chain connects TRBV11-3 to TRBJ2-4; 9 bases line up with TRBD1. Trimming removed 1 base from V and 8 bases from J; junction bases left unmatched: 6. Per the germline V gene, CDR1 is SGHNT and CDR2 is YENEEA. CDR3 length: 15 amino acids. Full variable domain (remainder filled in from reference TRBV11-3 and TRBJ2-4): EAGVVQSPRYKIIEKKQPVAFWCNPISGHNTLYWYLQNLGQGPELLIRYENEEAVDDSQLPKDRFSAERLKGVDSTLKIQPAELGDSAVYLCASSLGGTGFDIQYFGAGTRLSVL.

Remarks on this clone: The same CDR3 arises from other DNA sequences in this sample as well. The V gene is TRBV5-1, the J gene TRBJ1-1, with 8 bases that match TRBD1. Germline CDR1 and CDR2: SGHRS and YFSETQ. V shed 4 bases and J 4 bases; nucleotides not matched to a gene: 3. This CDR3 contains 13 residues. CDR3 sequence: CASSLDRGTEAFF. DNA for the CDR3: TGCGCCAGCAGCCTCGACAGGGGCACTGAAGCTTTCTTT.

The CDR3 is CSVGTGWNTEAFF. The CDR3 DNA is TGCAGCGTTGGGACAGGTTGGAACACTGAAGCTTTCTTT. The chain carries TRBV29-1 and TRBJ1-1; 7 bases are shared with TRBD1. The trim removed 4 bases at V and 1 base at J, leaving 3 bases unmatched. Germline loops: CDR1 SQVTM, CDR2 ANQGSEA. The CDR3 sequence is 13 residues long.

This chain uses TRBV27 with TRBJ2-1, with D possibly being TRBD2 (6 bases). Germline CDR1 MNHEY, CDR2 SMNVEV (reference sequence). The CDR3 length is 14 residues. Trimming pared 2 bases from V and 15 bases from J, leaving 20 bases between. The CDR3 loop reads CASSLGVRGTQPFF. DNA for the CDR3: TGTGCCAGCAGTTTAGGGGTCCGGGGGACTCAGCCGTTCTTC.

The CDR3 spells CASSLGPSGNQPQHF. CDR3 coding DNA: TGTGCCAGCAGCTTAGGGCCAAGCGGAAATCAGCCCCAGCATTTT. The J gene is TRBJ1-5, the V gene TRBV7-2; D is unclear. With 1 base removed from V and 4 bases from J, the gap between germline ends came to 11 bases. Germline lookup yields CDR1 SGHTA and CDR2 FQGNSA. The CDR3 has 15 residues.

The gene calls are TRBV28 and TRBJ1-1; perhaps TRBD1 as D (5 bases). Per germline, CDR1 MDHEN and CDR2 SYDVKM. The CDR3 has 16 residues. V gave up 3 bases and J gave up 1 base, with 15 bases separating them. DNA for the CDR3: TGTGCCAGCAGTTTCCACTACCTTACAGGGAACACTGAAGCTTTCTTT. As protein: CASSFHYLTGNTEAFF.

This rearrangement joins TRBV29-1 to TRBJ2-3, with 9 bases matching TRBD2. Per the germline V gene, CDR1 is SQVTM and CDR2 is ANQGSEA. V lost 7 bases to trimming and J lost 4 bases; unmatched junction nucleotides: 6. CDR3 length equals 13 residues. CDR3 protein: CSGSGSVADTQYF. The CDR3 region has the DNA TGCAGCGGTAGCGGGAGTGTCGCAGATACGCAGTATTTT.

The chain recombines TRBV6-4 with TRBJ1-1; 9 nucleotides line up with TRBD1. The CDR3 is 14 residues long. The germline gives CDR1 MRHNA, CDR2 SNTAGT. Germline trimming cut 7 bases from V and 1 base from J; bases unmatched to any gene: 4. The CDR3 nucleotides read TGTGCCAGCAATAGGACAGGGGAGAACACTGAAGCTTTCTTT. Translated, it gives CASNRTGENTEAFF.

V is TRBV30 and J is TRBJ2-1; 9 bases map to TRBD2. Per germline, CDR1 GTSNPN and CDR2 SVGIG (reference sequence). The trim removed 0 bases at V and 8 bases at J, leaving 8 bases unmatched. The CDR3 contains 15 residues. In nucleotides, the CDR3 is TGTGCCTGGAGTGTAGGCCTAGCGGGATCGTATGAGCAGTTCTTC. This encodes CAWSVGLAGSYEQFF. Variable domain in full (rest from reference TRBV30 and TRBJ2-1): SQTIHQWPATLVQPVGSPLSLECTVEGTSNPNLYWYRQAAGRGLQLLFYSVGIGQISSEVPQNLSASRPQDRQFILSSKKLLLSDSGFYLCAWSVGLAGSYEQFFGPGTRLTVL.

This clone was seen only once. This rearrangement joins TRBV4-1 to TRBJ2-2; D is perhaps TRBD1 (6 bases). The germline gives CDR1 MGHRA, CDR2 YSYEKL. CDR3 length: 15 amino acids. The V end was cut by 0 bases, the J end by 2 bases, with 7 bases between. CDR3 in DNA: TGCGCCAGCAGCCAAGAGGGGGCTAACACCGGGGAGCTGTTTTTT. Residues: CASSQEGANTGELFF.

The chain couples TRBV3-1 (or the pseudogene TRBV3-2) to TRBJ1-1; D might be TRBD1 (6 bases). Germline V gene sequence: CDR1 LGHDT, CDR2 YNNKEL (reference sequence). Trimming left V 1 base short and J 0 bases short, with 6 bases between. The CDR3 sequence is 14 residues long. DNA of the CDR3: TGTGCCAGCAGCCAAGGGACAGTGAACACTGAAGCTTTCTTT. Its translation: CASSQGTVNTEAFF.

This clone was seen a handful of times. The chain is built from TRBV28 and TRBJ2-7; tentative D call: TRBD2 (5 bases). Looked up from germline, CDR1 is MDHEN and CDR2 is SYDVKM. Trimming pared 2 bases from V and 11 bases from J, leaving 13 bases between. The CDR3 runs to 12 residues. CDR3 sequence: CASSLVGSSKYF. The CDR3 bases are TGTGCCAGCAGTTTAGTCGGGTCTAGCAAGTACTTC.

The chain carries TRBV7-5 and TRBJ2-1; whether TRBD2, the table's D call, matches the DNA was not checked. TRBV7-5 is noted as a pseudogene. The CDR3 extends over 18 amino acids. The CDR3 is CARYLLAAPSEVYNEQFF. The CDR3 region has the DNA TGTGCCAGATATCTACTAGCGGCACCCTCCGAAGTCTACAATGAGCAGTTCTTC.

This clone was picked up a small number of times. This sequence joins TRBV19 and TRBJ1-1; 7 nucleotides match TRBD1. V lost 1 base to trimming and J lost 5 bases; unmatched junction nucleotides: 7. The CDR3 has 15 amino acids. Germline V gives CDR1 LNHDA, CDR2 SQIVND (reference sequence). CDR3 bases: TGTGCCAGTAGTATAGCTGGGACAGCAAGGACTGAAGCTTTCTTT. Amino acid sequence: CASSIAGTARTEAFF.